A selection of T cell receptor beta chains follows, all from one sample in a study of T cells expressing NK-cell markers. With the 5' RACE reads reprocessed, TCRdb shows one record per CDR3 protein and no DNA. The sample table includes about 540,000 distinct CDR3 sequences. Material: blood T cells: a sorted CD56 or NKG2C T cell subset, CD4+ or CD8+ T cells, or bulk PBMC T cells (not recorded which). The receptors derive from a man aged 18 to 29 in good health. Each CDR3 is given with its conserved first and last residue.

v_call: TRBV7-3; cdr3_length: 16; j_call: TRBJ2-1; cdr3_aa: CASSLTPSGRYNEQFF
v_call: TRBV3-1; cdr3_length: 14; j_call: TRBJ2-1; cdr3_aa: CASSQDTGGQGKFF
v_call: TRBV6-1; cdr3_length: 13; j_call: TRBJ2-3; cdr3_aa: CASYNIPTDTQYF
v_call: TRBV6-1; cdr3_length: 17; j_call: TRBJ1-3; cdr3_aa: CASSEIMTASSGNTIYF
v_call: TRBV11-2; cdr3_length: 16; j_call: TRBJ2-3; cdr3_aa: CASSLDTGRGTDTQYF
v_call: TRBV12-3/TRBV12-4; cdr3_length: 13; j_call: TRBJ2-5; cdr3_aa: CASSAGVPKTQYF
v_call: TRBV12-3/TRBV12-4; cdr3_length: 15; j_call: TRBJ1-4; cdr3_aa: CASSSGTRSNEKLFF
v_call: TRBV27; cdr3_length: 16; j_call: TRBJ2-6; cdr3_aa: CASSSQGATGANVLTF
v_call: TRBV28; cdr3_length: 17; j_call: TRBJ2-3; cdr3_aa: CASSYRGSGVSTDTQYF
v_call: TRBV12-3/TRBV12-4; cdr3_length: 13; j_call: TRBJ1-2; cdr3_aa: CASTQARRYGYTF
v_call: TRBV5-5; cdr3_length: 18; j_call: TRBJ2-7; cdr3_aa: CASSLIQVITANSYEQYF
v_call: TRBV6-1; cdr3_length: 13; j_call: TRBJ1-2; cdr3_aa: CASSEGDYGGYTF
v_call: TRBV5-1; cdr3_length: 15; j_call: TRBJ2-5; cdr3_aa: CASSLVVGGYETQYF
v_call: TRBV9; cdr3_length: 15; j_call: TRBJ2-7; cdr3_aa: CASSVTGATSYEQYF
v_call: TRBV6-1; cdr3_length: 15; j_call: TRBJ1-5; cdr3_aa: CASSEGRGRGQPQHF
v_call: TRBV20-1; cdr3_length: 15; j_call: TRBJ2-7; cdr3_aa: CSANPRTEYSYEQYF
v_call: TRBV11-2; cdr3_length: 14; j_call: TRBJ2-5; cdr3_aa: CASSLHIAQETQYF
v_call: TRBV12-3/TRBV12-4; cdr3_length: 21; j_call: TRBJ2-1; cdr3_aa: CASSLIGWGLAGGSSYNEQFF
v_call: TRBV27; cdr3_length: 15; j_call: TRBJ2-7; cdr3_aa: CASSSRDRVEYEQYF
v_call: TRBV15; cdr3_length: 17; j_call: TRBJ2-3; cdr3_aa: CATSRDGTSGIKDTQYF
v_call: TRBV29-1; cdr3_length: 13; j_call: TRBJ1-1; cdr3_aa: CSVLGLSDTEAFF
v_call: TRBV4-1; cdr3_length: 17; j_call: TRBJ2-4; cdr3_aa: CASSQVGQGVAKNIQYF
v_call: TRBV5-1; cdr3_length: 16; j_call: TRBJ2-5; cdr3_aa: CASSDGLAGYQETQYF
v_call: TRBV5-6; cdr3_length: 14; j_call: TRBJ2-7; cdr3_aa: CASTRTSELYEQYF
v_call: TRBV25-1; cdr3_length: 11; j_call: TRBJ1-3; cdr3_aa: CASSRENTIYF
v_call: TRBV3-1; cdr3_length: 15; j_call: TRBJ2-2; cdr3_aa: CASSQTLGGTGELFF
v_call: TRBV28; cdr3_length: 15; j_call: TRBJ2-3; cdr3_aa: CASSPQFTSSDTQYF
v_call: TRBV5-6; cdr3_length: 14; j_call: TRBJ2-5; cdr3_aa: CASSRRGNQETQYF
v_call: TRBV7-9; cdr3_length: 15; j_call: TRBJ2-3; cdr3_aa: CASRYVTGYTDTQYF
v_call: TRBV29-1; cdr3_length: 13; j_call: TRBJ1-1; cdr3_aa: CSAVTGPNTEAFF
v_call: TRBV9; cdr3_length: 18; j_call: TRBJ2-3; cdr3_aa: CASSGTPLAGQNTDTQYF
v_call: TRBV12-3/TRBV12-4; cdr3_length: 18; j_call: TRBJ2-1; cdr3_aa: CASSTRRTSGNLEGEQFF
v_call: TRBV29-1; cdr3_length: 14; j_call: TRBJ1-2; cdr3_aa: CSVGSPIGNYGYTF
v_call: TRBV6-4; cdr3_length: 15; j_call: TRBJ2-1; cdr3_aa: CASSPRAGAHNEQFF
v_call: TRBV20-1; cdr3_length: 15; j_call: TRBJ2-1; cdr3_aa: CSARDYGTGLEEQFF
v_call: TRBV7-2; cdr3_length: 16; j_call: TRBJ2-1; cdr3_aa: CASSPDGTSRYNEQFF
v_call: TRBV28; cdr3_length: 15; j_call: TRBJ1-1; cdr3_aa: CASSNFRGPNTEAFF
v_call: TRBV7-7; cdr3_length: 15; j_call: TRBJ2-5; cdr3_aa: CASSPREGRLETQYF
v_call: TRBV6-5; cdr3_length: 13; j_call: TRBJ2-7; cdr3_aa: CASSSRIGAEQYF
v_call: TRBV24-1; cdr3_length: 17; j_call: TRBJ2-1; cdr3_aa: CATSDQGLAGGYNEQFF
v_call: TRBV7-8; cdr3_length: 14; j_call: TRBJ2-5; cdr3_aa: CAGRGEILQETQYF
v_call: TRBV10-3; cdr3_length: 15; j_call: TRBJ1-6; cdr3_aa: CAISDSRALSSPLHF
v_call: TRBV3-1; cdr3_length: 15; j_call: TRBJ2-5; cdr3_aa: CASSQDQRRGETQYF
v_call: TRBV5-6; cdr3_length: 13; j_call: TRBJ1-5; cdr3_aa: CASSYWTDQPQHF
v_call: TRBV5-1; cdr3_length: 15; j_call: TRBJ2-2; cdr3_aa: CASSLATGNTGELFF
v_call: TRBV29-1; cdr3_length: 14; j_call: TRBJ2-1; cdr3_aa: CSVLDRVPYNEQFF
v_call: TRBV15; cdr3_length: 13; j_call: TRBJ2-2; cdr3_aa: CATTGVGTGELFF
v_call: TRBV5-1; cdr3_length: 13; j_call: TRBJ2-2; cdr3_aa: CASSRPEGGELFF
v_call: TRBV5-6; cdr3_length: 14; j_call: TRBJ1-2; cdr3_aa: CASSYRDAGYGYTF